The source of this TCR beta chain is a study of CD8 T cells in Susac syndrome. RNA in amounts of roughly 0.5 to 1 ug was reverse transcribed with random hexamers. One entry per CDR3 protein results from TCRdb running MiXCR on the immunoSEQ multiplex PCR reads. The sample lists 75,000 to 80,000 distinct CDR3 sequences, roughly 95% occurring once. The sequence was collected from a human donor with Susac syndrome. The sequenced material came from CD8+ T cells from PBMCs.

CDR3 nucleotide sequence: TGTGCCAGCCCTTCCGACTCCACTGGTCGGACTTACACAGATACGCAGTATTTT. It translates to CASPSDSTGRTYTDTQYF. This chain joins TRBV7-9 and TRBJ2-3, with D tentatively TRBD2 (5 bases). The V end was cut by 8 bases, the J end by 2 bases, with 26 bases between. From germline, CDR1 is SEHNR and CDR2 FQNEAQ (reference sequence). This CDR3 has 18 residues. The variable domain in full, with the rest retrieved from reference TRBV7-9 and TRBJ2-3, is DTGVSQNPRHKITKRGQNVTFRCDPISEHNRLYWYRQTLGQGPEFLTYFQNEAQLEKSRLLSDRFSAERPKGSFSTLEIQRTEQGDSAMYLCASPSDSTGRTYTDTQYFGPGTRLTVL.